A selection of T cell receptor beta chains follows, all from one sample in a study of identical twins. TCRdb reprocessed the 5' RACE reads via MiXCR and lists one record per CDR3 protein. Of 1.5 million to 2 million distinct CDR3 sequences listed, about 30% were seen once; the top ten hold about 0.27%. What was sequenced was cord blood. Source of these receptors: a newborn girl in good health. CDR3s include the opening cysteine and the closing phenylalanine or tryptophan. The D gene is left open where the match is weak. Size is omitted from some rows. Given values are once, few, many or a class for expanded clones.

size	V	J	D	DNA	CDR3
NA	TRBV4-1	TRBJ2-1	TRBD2	TGCGCCAGCAGCCAAGACACTGGACTAGCGGGCAATGAGCAGTTCTTC	CASSQDTGLAGNEQFF
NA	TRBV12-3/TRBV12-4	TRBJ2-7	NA	TGTGCCAGCAGCTCCTCGCTCCTCAGGGGCCCCAGCTCCTACGAGCAGTACTTC	CASSSSLLRGPSSYEQYF
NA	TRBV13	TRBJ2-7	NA	TGTGCCAGCAGCTTAGTCGGCCCCGCAGGCGAGCAGTACTTC	CASSLVGPAGEQYF
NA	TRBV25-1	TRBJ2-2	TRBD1	TGTGCCAGCAGTGGACGGGGACAGGCAAAAACCGGGGAGCTGTTTTTT	CASSGRGQAKTGELFF
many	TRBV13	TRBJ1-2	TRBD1	TGTGCCAGCAGCTTAGAAAACAGGGGACTCCTTTTTAACTATGGCTACACCTTC	CASSLENRGLLFNYGYTF
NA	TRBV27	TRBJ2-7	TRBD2	TGTGCCAGCAGTTTAACCCCGGGACTAGTCTACGAGCAGTACTTC	CASSLTPGLVYEQYF
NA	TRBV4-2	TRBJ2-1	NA	TGTGCCAGCAGCCAAGATGGCCCTAATGAGCAGTTCTTC	CASSQDGPNEQFF
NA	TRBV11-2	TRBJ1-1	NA	TGTCCCAGCAGCCCCGGGACTGAAGCTTTCTTT	CPSSPGTEAFF
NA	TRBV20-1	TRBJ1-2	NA	TGCAGTGCTAGAAACAGACTTTCTAACTATGGCTACACCTTC	CSARNRLSNYGYTF
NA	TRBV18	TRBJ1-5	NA	TGTGCCAGCTCACCTAGCCGCAATCAGCCCCAGCATTTT	CASSPSRNQPQHF
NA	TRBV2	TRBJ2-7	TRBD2	TGTGCCACCATACTAGCGGGGATCCCCTACGAGCAGTACTTC	CATILAGIPYEQYF
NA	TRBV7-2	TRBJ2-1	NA	TGTGCCAGCAGCTTAGTTCTTAGGGGGAGATCCTACAATGAGCAGTTCTTC	CASSLVLRGRSYNEQFF
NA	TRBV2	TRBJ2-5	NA	TGTGCCACGGGAGAGACCCAGTACTTC	CATGETQYF
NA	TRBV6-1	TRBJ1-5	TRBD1	TGTGCCAGCAGGGGCGGGACAGGGGGCCTAAGCAATCAGCCCCAGCATTTT	CASRGGTGGLSNQPQHF
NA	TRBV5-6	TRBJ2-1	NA	TGTGCCAGCAGCCCCCACTTCCTTTACAATGAGCAGTTCTTC	CASSPHFLYNEQFF
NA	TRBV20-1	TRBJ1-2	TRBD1	TGCAGTGCTAGAGATTCCCCGACAGGGGGGTGGTATGGCTACACCTTC	CSARDSPTGGWYGYTF
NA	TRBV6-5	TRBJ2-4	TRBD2	TGTGCCAGCAGTTACCATTTAGGACTAGCGGGAGGGACCTGGTGTGAGCAGTACTTC	CASSYHLGLAGGTWCEQYF
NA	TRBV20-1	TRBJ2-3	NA	TGCAGTGCTACGGACAGATTCACAGATACGCAGTATTTT	CSATDRFTDTQYF
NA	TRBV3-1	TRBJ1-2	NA	TGTGCCAGCAGCCGGACAGAGTCTAACTATGGCTACACCTTC	CASSRTESNYGYTF
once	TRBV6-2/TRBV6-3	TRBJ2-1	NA	TGTGCCAGCAGTTTGTTTAGAGGGGGTTACAATGAGCAGTTCTTC	CASSLFRGGYNEQFF
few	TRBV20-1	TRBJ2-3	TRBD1	TGCAGTGCTAGATTAGGACAGGCCATGGGTGGTACGCAGTATTTT	CSARLGQAMGGTQYF